These 18 T cell receptor beta chains share one sample of origin, sequenced in a study of cytotoxic CD8 clonotypes in ibrutinib-treated CLL. Clones were read by immunoSEQ multiplex PCR, and TCRdb kept only the in-frame ones, dropping some. The sample carries 150,000 or so clones, 70% to 85% recorded once. Sequenced material: PBMCs, taken after 24 months of ibrutinib treatment. These receptors all stem from a human donor with chronic lymphocytic leukemia.

The chain joins TRBV6-5 to TRBJ1-5; the D is unclear. The CDR3 has 15 residues. Germline loops: CDR1 MNHEY, CDR2 SVGAGI. Trimming removed 6 bases from V and 0 bases from J, with 12 bases in between. CDR3 nucleotides: TGTGCCAGCAGACTTCAAGGAAATAGCAATCAGCCCCAGCATTTT. Protein sequence: CASRLQGNSNQPQHF.

The CDR3 DNA sequence: TGTGCCAGTAGTATAGGGACAGGCCTGAACACTGAAGCTTTCTTT. It yields the protein CASSIGTGLNTEAFF. V is TRBV19 and J is TRBJ1-1; 7 bases align to TRBD1. This CDR3 contains 15 residues. Per germline, CDR1 LNHDA and CDR2 SQIVND (reference sequence). Trimming removed 1 base from V and 0 bases from J; junction bases left unmatched: 2. Combining the CDR3 with reference TRBV19 and TRBJ1-1 gives the whole variable domain DGGITQSPKYLFRKEGQNVTLSCEQNLNHDAMYWYRQDPGQGLRLIYYSQIVNDFQKGDIAEGYSVSREKKESFPLTVTSAQKNPTAFYLCASSIGTGLNTEAFFGQGTRLTVV.

The chain combines TRBV2 with TRBJ1-5; no firm D call. CDR1 and CDR2 from the germline V gene are SNHLY and FYNNEI. V was clipped by 7 bases and J by 5 bases, with 18 bases between them. The CDR3 loop spans 15 amino acids. The CDR3 nucleotides read TGTGCCAGCACTATCTGGGAGTCGAGGGATCAGCCCCAGCATTTT. Translated, it gives CASTIWESRDQPQHF.

This clone has a single count. V usage is TRBV5-4 and J usage is TRBJ2-1; 9 positions agree with TRBD2. Per germline, CDR1 SGHNT and CDR2 YYREEE (reference sequence). The junction had 12 bases not matched to a gene; V was cut back by 4 bases and J by 4 bases. CDR3 length: 17 residues. This chain's CDR3 is CASSQEGASGAYNEQFF. In nucleotides, the CDR3 is TGTGCCAGCAGCCAAGAAGGGGCTAGCGGGGCGTACAATGAGCAGTTCTTC.

The chain joins TRBV5-1 to TRBJ2-1, with TRBD2 matching 9 bases. Germline V CDR1 and CDR2: SGHRS, YFSETQ. The CDR3 has 15 residues. The V gene end was trimmed by 4 bases and the J gene end by 5 bases; junction bases not matched to a gene: 7. CDR3 region: CASSALAGVDNEQFF. CDR3 in DNA: TGCGCCAGCAGCGCCTTAGCGGGAGTAGACAATGAGCAGTTCTTC.

This chain uses TRBV6-6 with TRBJ2-1, with D possibly matching TRBD2 (5 bases). The CDR3 totals 15 residues. CDR1 is MNHNY and CDR2 is SVGAGI in the germline V gene (reference sequence). The V and J ends lost 6 bases and 5 bases respectively, with 17 bases between them. The CDR3: CASSAGLSSHNEQFF. The CDR3, as DNA: TGTGCCAGCAGCGCCGGACTGAGCAGTCACAATGAGCAGTTCTTC.

The gene calls are TRBV18 and TRBJ1-2, with D possibly being TRBD1 (5 bases). CDR3 length: 13 amino acids. V was clipped by 3 bases and J by 8 bases, with 13 bases between them. Germline V gene sequence: CDR1 KGHSH, CDR2 LQKENI. CDR3 DNA sequence: TGTGCCAGCTCACCCCGGGGCGCAGGGGGCTACACCTTC. Its protein is CASSPRGAGGYTF.

The rearrangement joins TRBV30 to TRBJ1-1; D uncertain. The CDR3 has 12 residues. V was clipped by 2 bases and J by 6 bases, with 10 bases between them. Germline V gives CDR1 GTSNPN, CDR2 SVGIG (reference sequence). The CDR3 bases are TGTGCCTGGAGTACACGAAGCCCTGAAGCTTTCTTT. The encoded protein is CAWSTRSPEAFF.

The J gene is TRBJ1-4, the V gene TRBV10-2; TRBD1 matches at 9 bases. The CDR3 has 15 residues. The germline V gene encodes CDR1 WSHSY and CDR2 SAAADI. The ends lost 6 bases at V and 8 bases at J; junction bases unmatched: 10. CDR3 loop: CASRDRQGGREKLFF. The CDR3 nucleotides are TGCGCCAGCAGGGATCGACAGGGGGGTAGGGAAAAACTGTTTTTT.

This clone was counted a single time. This chain uses TRBV28 with TRBJ1-2; D remains unclear. The CDR3 loop spans 15 amino acids. CDR1 is MDHEN and CDR2 is SYDVKM in the germline V gene. Trimming cost V 6 bases and J 2 bases, with 16 bases left between them. The CDR3 loop reads CASSPFRRPNYGYTF. Here the CDR3 DNA reads TGTGCCAGCAGCCCATTTCGTCGACCCAACTATGGCTACACCTTC.

The CDR3 reads CASSLVVPVATNEKLFF. The CDR3 DNA reads as TGTGCCAGCAGTCTCGTAGTCCCCGTTGCAACTAATGAAAAACTGTTTTTT. The J gene is TRBJ1-4, the V gene TRBV28; no clear D gene. Germline CDR1 and CDR2: MDHEN and SYDVKM. The CDR3 extends over 17 amino acids. The V end lost 5 bases, the J end lost 0 bases, and 16 bases lay between the germline ends.

This chain uses TRBV19 with TRBJ2-2; 7 nucleotides match TRBD2. Germline CDR1 reads LNHDA; CDR2 reads SQIVND (reference sequence). The CDR3 is 15 amino acids. The V and J ends lost 1 base and 5 bases, in that order; junction bases with no gene match: 4. The CDR3, as DNA: TGTGCCAGTAGTATAGCGACTAGCTCGACCGGGGAGCTGTTTTTT. Translating it yields CASSIATSSTGELFF.

The genes are TRBV18 and TRBJ1-1, with TRBD1 identical over 7 bases. Trimming took 8 bases from V and 4 from J; bases not matched to a gene: 4. Germline assignment: CDR1 KGHSH and CDR2 LQKENI. The CDR3 length is 12 residues. CDR3 nucleotides: TGTGCCAGCGCGGCAGGGGGCACTGAAGCTTTCTTT. Translated: CASAAGGTEAFF.

This clone was detected only a few times. The rearrangement links TRBV18 to TRBJ1-2; no firm D call. This CDR3 is built from 14 residues. The germline V and J ends were trimmed by 3 bases and 0 bases, with 8 bases remaining between them. The germline CDR1 and CDR2 sequences are KGHSH and LQKENI. The CDR3 reads CASSPVESNYGYTF. The CDR3 bases are TGTGCCAGCTCACCGGTAGAGTCTAACTATGGCTACACCTTC.

The J gene is TRBJ2-7, the V gene TRBV5-1; TRBD2 aligns across 9 bases. The CDR3 totals 15 residues. The J segment lost 2 bases and the V segment lost 4 bases, leaving 7 bases of the junction unmatched. Per the germline V gene, CDR1 is SGHRS and CDR2 is YFSETQ. The CDR3 is CASSPRVAGAYEQYF. The CDR3 DNA reads as TGCGCCAGCAGCCCCCGGGTAGCGGGAGCCTACGAGCAGTACTTC.

There are a few counts of this clone. The chain employs TRBV6-1 and TRBJ2-3; D not certain. V was shortened by 10 bases and J by 0 bases, with 17 bases between the two germline ends. The CDR3 spans 15 residues. The germline gives CDR1 MNHNS, CDR2 SASEGT. The CDR3 DNA reads as TGTGCCACCCTGGACCCGGGTTTTAGCACAGATACGCAGTATTTT. Encoded protein: CATLDPGFSTDTQYF.

The chain employs TRBV18 and TRBJ1-5; 10 bases align to TRBD1. The J segment lost 1 base and the V segment lost 1 base, leaving 7 bases of the junction unmatched. The CDR3 runs 18 residues. In germline, CDR1 is KGHSH, CDR2 LQKENI. In DNA, the CDR3 is TGTGCCAGCTCACCACTGGGACAGGGGAGGTGGAGCAATCAGCCCCAGCATTTT. It specifies CASSPLGQGRWSNQPQHF. Filled out from reference TRBV18 and TRBJ1-5, the complete variable domain reads NAGVMQNPRHLVRRRGQEARLRCSPMKGHSHVYWYRQLPEEGLKFMVYLQKENIIDESGMPKERFSAEFPKEGPSILRIQQVVRGDSAAYFCASSPLGQGRWSNQPQHFGDGTRLSIL.

CDR3 nucleotides: TGTGCCAGCAGCTCAGAGGAAGGGGGTCGAGAAGAGACCCAGTACTTC. Translated: CASSSEEGGREETQYF. This sequence joins TRBV21-1 and TRBJ2-5; the table gives TRBD1 as D, unverified against the DNA. TRBV21-1 corresponds to a pseudogene. This CDR3 has 16 amino acids.